This record looks at one TCR beta chain sequence and its context. Trimming removed 5 bases at V and 6 bases at J, with 18 bases between. Germline CDR1 and CDR2: SEHNR and FQNEAQ (reference sequence). The CDR3 is 15 amino acids. The sample belongs to a study of blood T cell repertoires in COVID-19. The overall study: Samples taken during acute and convalescent COVID-19 were collected in the United States, Italy and Spain. The analysed material was cDNA or gDNA that came from T cells, B-cell-depleted T cells, or PBMCs.

Original data processing: Scientists estimated how many nucleated cells there were by amplifying reference gene primers. Sequencing used immunoSEQ multiplex PCR; TCRdb keeps in-frame clones, though not all of them. V, J and clone size reflect that table, while D and trimming were determined from the DNA. The sample yields 25,000 to 30,000 clones, roughly 84% seen once. V is TRBV7-9 and J is TRBJ2-3, with a weak D call TRBD1 (6 bases). This receptor was taken from a man aged 50 or older with active COVID-19. Input material: peripheral blood. CDR3 in DNA: TGTGCCAGCAGCCTTACAGGGTCCTCGGGGGATACGCAGTATTTT. Translated: CASSLTGSSGDTQYF. The whole variable domain, filled in from reference TRBV7-9 and TRBJ2-3, reads DTGVSQNPRHKITKRGQNVTFRCDPISEHNRLYWYRQTLGQGPEFLTYFQNEAQLEKSRLLSDRFSAERPKGSFSTLEIQRTEQGDSAMYLCASSLTGSSGDTQYFGPGTRLTVL.